The 29 T cell receptor beta chains listed next were all sequenced from one sample in a study of response to subunit inactivated influenza vaccine. TCRdb passed the RT-PCR reads through MiXCR, listing each CDR3 protein once. Of more than 450,000 distinct CDR3 sequences in the sample, 10% to 15% were seen once. Sequences were derived from PBMCs from blood, sampled on the day of vaccination. The source is a man aged 45-65 years who received an inactivated influenza vaccine.

About this clonotype itself: A much larger clone is a single base away; this may be a read error. The gene calls are TRBV12-3 or TRBV12-4 and TRBJ2-2, with D perhaps matching TRBD2 (5 bases). V gave up 7 bases and J gave up 3 bases, with 12 bases separating them. The CDR3 is made up of 14 amino acids. The CDR3 sequence is CASTKSGDTGELFF. As DNA, the CDR3 is TGTGCCAGCACCAAAAGCGGCGACACCGGGGAGCTGTTTTTT.

This clonotype was seen more than once but under ten times. Its ends do not fully match the called genes, so a read error is possible. This rearrangement joins TRBV7-6 to TRBJ2-2; D is unclear. Germline loops: CDR1 SGHVS, CDR2 FNYEAQ. The CDR3 length is 15 residues. CDR3 nucleotides: TGTGCCAGCAACTTAGTTGGGCCGAGCACCGGGGAGCTGTTTTTT. Protein sequence: CASNLVGPSTGELFF.

The chain couples TRBV20-1 to TRBJ2-5; a weak D match, TRBD2 (5 bases). The germline CDR1 and CDR2 sequences are DFQATT and SNEGSKA (reference sequence). The CDR3 length is 12 residues. V lost 8 bases and J 5 bases, leaving 15 bases between the germline ends. The CDR3, as DNA: TGCAGTATGAAATTGGCGGGTGAGACCCAGTACTTC. This encodes CSMKLAGETQYF.

This chain uses TRBV20-1 with TRBJ1-5; weak D call: TRBD1 (5 bases). The CDR3 consists of 14 residues. Germline V CDR1 and CDR2: DFQATT, SNEGSKA (reference sequence). Trimming pared 4 bases from V and 3 bases from J, leaving 13 bases between. The CDR3 loop reads CSATVRGYNQPQHF. CDR3 DNA sequence: TGCAGTGCTACTGTTCGGGGCTACAATCAGCCCCAGCATTTT.

This clonotype was observed many times. DNA for the CDR3: TGTGCCAGCAGTTACTCGTTTAGCGGGAGCTCCTACAATGAGCAGTTCTTC. Translated: CASSYSFSGSSYNEQFF. The V gene is TRBV6-5, the J gene TRBJ2-1; 9 bases are a match to TRBD2. CDR3 length: 17 amino acids. Germline trimming cut 0 bases from V and 0 bases from J; bases unmatched to any gene: 3. Germline lookup yields CDR1 MNHEY and CDR2 SVGAGI.

This clonotype has a handful of counts. The genes are TRBV20-1 and TRBJ2-7, with a possible D match to TRBD2 (6 bases). Germline V gene sequence: CDR1 DFQATT, CDR2 SNEGSKA (reference sequence). The CDR3 length is 14 residues. Trimming left V 2 bases short and J 1 base short, with 12 bases between. CDR3 residues: CSARLAQNSYEQYF. The CDR3 nucleotides read TGCAGTGCTAGACTAGCGCAAAATTCCTACGAGCAGTACTTC.

This clonotype was found a few times. This chain joins TRBV27 and TRBJ1-1; TRBD1 is a possible D gene (5 bases). Germline CDR1 reads MNHEY; CDR2 reads SMNVEV (reference sequence). The CDR3 runs 14 residues. Trimming took off 3 bases at V and 5 bases at J, with 13 bases between the two ends. The CDR3 reads CASSLYSRGTEAFF. The CDR3 region has the DNA TGTGCCAGCAGTTTGTACAGCCGGGGGACTGAAGCTTTCTTT.

The chain joins TRBV10-3 to TRBJ2-7; D is unresolved. The CDR3 extends over 12 amino acids. Germline assignment: CDR1 ENHRY and CDR2 SYGVKD. Trimming shortened V by 2 bases and J by 4 bases, and 6 bases separated the two germline ends. Here the CDR3 reads CAISEVLYEQYF. The CDR3 DNA is TGTGCCATCAGTGAGGTCCTATACGAGCAGTACTTC.

This clonotype was recorded a few times. The CDR3 DNA reads TGTGCCAGCTCACCCCCGACAGGGGGCTATGAGACCCAGTACTTC. This encodes CASSPPTGGYETQYF. The V gene is TRBV18, the J gene TRBJ2-5, with 10 bases lining up with TRBD1. CDR3 length equals 15 residues. The germline V gene has CDR1 KGHSH and CDR2 LQKENI. V was pared by 3 bases and J by 5 bases, with 6 bases of the junction left unmatched.

This clonotype was recorded many times. The chain employs TRBV5-1 and TRBJ1-2, with 9 bases matching TRBD1. The CDR3 length is 15 residues. Germline V lookup: CDR1 SGHRS, CDR2 YFSETQ. Trimming cost V 4 bases and J 4 bases; bases outside gene matches: 8. CDR3: CASSVGQGSSYGYTF. The CDR3 DNA sequence: TGCGCCAGCAGCGTCGGACAGGGGTCGAGCTATGGCTACACCTTC.

This chain links TRBV20-1 with TRBJ2-7; the match to TRBD2 covers 9 bases. Trimming removed 3 bases from V and 5 bases from J; junction bases left unmatched: 5. There are 13 residues in the CDR3. CDR1 and CDR2 from the germline V gene are DFQATT and SNEGSKA (reference sequence). Here the CDR3 DNA reads TGCAGTGCTAGTAAGCTAGCGGGAAACGAGCAGTACTTC. It is translated as CSASKLAGNEQYF.

This clonotype was counted only a few times. V and J are TRBV7-2 and TRBJ2-5; the match to TRBD2 covers 13 bases. The V gene end was trimmed by 5 bases and the J gene end by 2 bases; junction bases not matched to a gene: 8. Per the germline V gene, CDR1 is SGHTA and CDR2 is FQGNSA. The CDR3 has 17 residues. The CDR3 region has the DNA TGTGCCAGCAGCCTAAACCCGGGACTAGCGGGGCAAGAGACCCAGTACTTC. Protein product: CASSLNPGLAGQETQYF.

V is TRBV20-1 and J is TRBJ2-4; TRBD1 aligns across 10 bases. CDR3 length equals 13 residues. The germline V gene encodes CDR1 DFQATT and CDR2 SNEGSKA (reference sequence). V shed 6 bases and J 8 bases; nucleotides not matched to a gene: 7. The CDR3 nucleotides are TGCAGTGCCTACCGGGACAGGGGCTACATTCAGTACTTC. Encoded protein: CSAYRDRGYIQYF.

This clonotype was seen a handful of times. The chain employs TRBV3-1 and TRBJ2-5, with D perhaps matching TRBD1 or TRBD2 (6 bases each). Trimming removed 2 bases at V and 5 bases at J, with 9 bases between. CDR3 length: 13 residues. Germline V lookup: CDR1 LGHDT, CDR2 YNNKEL (reference sequence). CDR3: CASSQRGDETQYF. The CDR3 nucleotides read TGTGCCAGCAGCCAAAGGGGGGACGAGACCCAGTACTTC.

This clonotype came up a few times. The chain employs TRBV4-1 and TRBJ2-2; tentative D call: TRBD2 (5 bases). Germline V CDR1 and CDR2: MGHRA, YSYEKL. This CDR3 is built from 15 residues. The V end lost 1 base, the J end lost 2 bases, and 8 bases lay between the germline ends. The CDR3 DNA follows: TGCGCCAGCAGCCAAGCGGGAAAAAACACCGGGGAGCTGTTTTTT. Translated, it gives CASSQAGKNTGELFF.

V is TRBV28 and J is TRBJ2-7; the D gene is possibly TRBD1 (6 bases). Germline lookup yields CDR1 MDHEN and CDR2 SYDVKM. The CDR3 runs to 16 residues. V lost 2 bases, J lost 1 base, and 15 bases lay in between. For the CDR3, the DNA is TGTGCCAGCAGTTTACCCAACAGGGCTCCATCCTACGAGCAGTACTTC. Its translation: CASSLPNRAPSYEQYF. The entire variable domain, with the rest obtained from reference TRBV28 and TRBJ2-7, is as follows: DVKVTQSSRYLVKRTGEKVFLECVQDMDHENMFWYRQDPGLGLRLIYFSYDVKMKEKGDIPEGYSVSREKKERFSLILESASTNQTSMYLCASSLPNRAPSYEQYFGPGTRLTVT.

The V gene is TRBV29-1, the J gene TRBJ1-1; unclear D gene. Trimming took 3 bases from V and 7 from J, leaving 12 bases between them. The CDR3 length is 12 residues. Germline loops: CDR1 SQVTM, CDR2 ANQGSEA. CDR3 amino acids: CSVDPGSGEAFF. The CDR3 nucleotides are TGCAGCGTTGATCCGGGCTCGGGTGAAGCTTTCTTT.

This clonotype was seen a handful of times. V usage is TRBV10-3 and J usage is TRBJ2-3, with 9 bases aligning to TRBD2. CDR1 and CDR2 (germline): ENHRY, SYGVKD. J lost 3 bases, V lost 1 base, and 5 bases had no gene match. CDR3 length: 16 residues. The CDR3 loop reads CAISEFGGRATDTQYF. The DNA for the CDR3 is TGTGCCATCAGTGAGTTCGGCGGGAGGGCTACAGATACGCAGTATTTT.

The CDR3 DNA follows: TGTGCCAGCAGCCCCTTAGACAGGTCGTCCGGGTCACCCCTCCACTTT. Its protein is CASSPLDRSSGSPLHF. J is TRBJ1-6 and V is TRBV9, with D perhaps matching TRBD1 (6 bases). Germline V lookup: CDR1 SGDLS, CDR2 YYNGEE. The CDR3 has 16 residues. The V and J ends lost 4 bases and 10 bases respectively, with 21 bases between them.

This clonotype was seen many times. The chain recombines TRBV6-2 or TRBV6-3 with TRBJ2-3, with 11 bases matching TRBD2. This CDR3 contains 20 residues. V shed 2 bases, J shed 2 bases, and the junction held 15 bases outside the gene matches. CDR1 is MNHEY and CDR2 is SVGEGT in the germline V gene. CDR3 amino acids: CASSYPSGPSGRIHTDTQYF. CDR3 in DNA: TGTGCCAGCAGTTACCCTTCTGGCCCTAGCGGGAGGATACACACAGATACGCAGTATTTT.

This clonotype showed up many times. Sequence at one end of the junction differs from germline and may be a read error. V usage is TRBV9 and J usage is TRBJ2-1; 13 positions match TRBD2. The CDR3 length is 15 residues. Germline CDR1 reads SGDLS; CDR2 reads YYNGEE. CDR3: CASSPGLAGYNEQFF. CDR3 sequence (DNA): TGCGCCAGCAGCCCGGGACTAGCGGGGTACAATGAGCAGTTCTTC.

The chain joins TRBV29-1 to TRBJ2-7; D perhaps matches TRBD2 (6 bases). V was shortened by 6 bases and J by 1 base, with 16 bases between the two germline ends. Germline V gives CDR1 SQVTM, CDR2 ANQGSEA. CDR3 length: 14 residues. Written as DNA, the CDR3 is TGCAGCGTGGGACTGAGGGAAGCATCCTACGAGCAGTACTTC. Translation gives CSVGLREASYEQYF.

The V call is TRBV2, the J call TRBJ2-7; D perhaps matches TRBD2 (5 bases). In germline, CDR1 is SNHLY, CDR2 FYNNEI. Trimming took off 5 bases at V and 4 bases at J, with 21 bases between the two ends. The CDR3 is 16 residues long. The CDR3, as DNA: TGTGCCAGCAGTCCAAGGCTAGCTAACGGCATATACGAGCAGTACTTC. Translating it yields CASSPRLANGIYEQYF.

This chain links TRBV7-2 with TRBJ2-7; 7 bases fit TRBD2. Losses at the gene ends were 1 base for V and 4 bases for J; bases not matched to a gene: 10. CDR1 SGHTA and CDR2 FQGNSA come from the germline V gene. CDR3 size: 16 residues. This CDR3 reads CASSLDAAGRFYEQYF. In DNA form, the CDR3 reads TGTGCCAGCAGCTTAGATGCAGCGGGACGATTTTACGAGCAGTACTTC.

The table lists this clonotype with many counts. The CDR3 here is CASKRGLAGNNEQFF. The CDR3 DNA follows: TGTGCCAGCAAAAGAGGTCTAGCGGGAAACAATGAGCAGTTCTTC. This chain links TRBV12-3 or TRBV12-4 with TRBJ2-1; 9 nucleotides agree with TRBD2. The CDR3 covers 15 residues. The V and J ends lost 7 bases and 5 bases, in that order; junction bases with no gene match: 9.

This clonotype has a count of ten or more. The chain employs TRBV12-3 or TRBV12-4 and TRBJ2-3; D uncertain. With 3 bases removed from V and 7 bases from J, the gap between germline ends came to 2 bases. The CDR3 is 10 residues long. The CDR3 nucleotides are TGTGCCAGCAGTTTGAATACGCAGTATTTT. It specifies CASSLNTQYF.

This clonotype has a handful of counts. V is TRBV20-1 and J is TRBJ1-5; D not certain. Trimming took 3 bases from V and 3 from J, leaving 15 bases between them. Germline CDR1 DFQATT, CDR2 SNEGSKA (reference sequence). CDR3 length equals 15 residues. The CDR3, as DNA: TGCAGTGCTAGTGCAGGAGCGTTCAACAATCAGCCCCAGCATTTT. This encodes CSASAGAFNNQPQHF.

This clonotype was counted at least ten times. The chain uses TRBV10-3 and TRBJ2-3; possibly TRBD1 or TRBD2 for D (6 bases each). The germline gives CDR1 ENHRY, CDR2 SYGVKD. V was pared by 4 bases and J by 1 base, with 18 bases between. This CDR3 is 17 amino acids long. CDR3 residues: CAISGQRGRLGTDTQYF. CDR3 bases: TGTGCCATCAGTGGACAGAGGGGGAGGCTGGGCACAGATACGCAGTATTTT.

The J gene is TRBJ2-2, the V gene TRBV6-2 or TRBV6-3; no clear D gene. Germline values: CDR1 MNHEY, CDR2 SVGEGT. This CDR3 comprises 15 residues. V was cut by 2 bases and J by 0 bases, with 7 bases left in between. The CDR3 sequence is CASSYLEANTGELFF. The CDR3 DNA is TGTGCCAGCAGTTACCTGGAAGCGAACACCGGGGAGCTGTTTTTT.